The 17 T cell receptor beta chains reported below all come from one sample, sequenced in a study of blood T cell repertoires in COVID-19. Produced via immunoSEQ multiplex PCR; TCRdb's table is partial and in-frame only. The sample holds 150,000 or so clones, under 95% seen once. The sequenced sample consisted of peripheral blood. Receptors originate from a man in his fifties or sixties with acute or convalescent COVID-19.

The rearrangement uses TRBV7-9 and TRBJ1-3, with TRBD1 identical over 9 bases. The CDR3 sequence is 18 residues long. The J segment lost 3 bases and the V segment lost 6 bases, leaving 15 bases of the junction unmatched. CDR1 is SEHNR and CDR2 is FQNEAQ in the germline V gene (reference sequence). The CDR3 nucleotides read TGTGCCAGCAGGCGCACCGGGGGACAGGGCCGTGGTGGAAACACCATATATTTT. As protein: CASRRTGGQGRGGNTIYF.

The gene calls are TRBV11-1 and TRBJ2-7; D remains ambiguous. V dropped 5 bases and J dropped 0 bases, with 8 bases sitting between them. CDR3 length equals 13 residues. From germline, CDR1 is SGHAT and CDR2 FQDESV (reference sequence). The CDR3 loop reads CASSAFSSYEQYF. DNA of the CDR3: TGTGCCAGCAGCGCCTTCAGCTCCTACGAGCAGTACTTC.

The chain uses TRBV7-9 and TRBJ2-2; 9 nucleotides agree with TRBD1. Germline values: CDR1 SEHNR, CDR2 FQNEAQ (reference sequence). Germline trimming cut 5 bases from V and 5 bases from J; bases unmatched to any gene: 6. The CDR3 spans 15 residues. The CDR3 reads CASSRDRAGTGELFF. Here the CDR3 DNA reads TGTGCCAGCAGCCGGGACAGGGCAGGGACCGGGGAGCTGTTTTTT.

This sequence joins TRBV20-1 and TRBJ1-1, with D possibly matching TRBD1 (6 bases). Deletions cut 6 bases from V and 10 bases from J, with 15 bases between. The CDR3 consists of 11 residues. CDR1 is DFQATT and CDR2 is SNEGSKA in the germline V gene (reference sequence). The CDR3 DNA reads as TGCAGTGCGTCAAGGGGGGAGGGAGCTTTCTTT. As protein: CSASRGEGAFF.

The chain has TRBV30 and TRBJ1-1; TRBD1 aligns across 7 bases. The V gene's germline CDR1 is GTSNPN and CDR2 SVGIG (reference sequence). Losses at the gene ends were 1 base for V and 1 base for J; bases not matched to a gene: 9. CDR3 length: 16 residues. The CDR3 DNA reads as TGTGCCTGGAGTGGGCTAGTGGGACAGAGGAACACTGAAGCTTTCTTT. The encoded protein is CAWSGLVGQRNTEAFF.

This clone was picked up a small number of times. The chain employs TRBV4-1 and TRBJ1-2; TRBD1 matches at 9 bases. Trimming at V came to 2 bases and at J to 7 bases, leaving 11 bases not matched to a gene. This CDR3 has 16 amino acids. Per the germline V gene, CDR1 is MGHRA and CDR2 is YSYEKL. The DNA of the CDR3 is TGCGCCAGCAGCCAACCCCTCGGGACAGGGAATCGTGGCTACACCTTC. Amino acids: CASSQPLGTGNRGYTF.

J is TRBJ1-6 and V is TRBV10-2; 12 bases map to TRBD1. Germline trimming cut 6 bases from V and 9 bases from J; bases unmatched to any gene: 3. Per the germline V gene, CDR1 is WSHSY and CDR2 is SAAADI. CDR3 size: 14 residues. The CDR3 here is CASRGTGGASPLHF. CDR3 coding DNA: TGCGCCAGCAGAGGGACAGGGGGCGCTTCACCCCTCCACTTT.

The chain carries TRBV14 and TRBJ2-7; 10 bases agree with TRBD2. After removal of 2 bases from V and 6 bases from J, the junction contained 10 bases not matched to a gene. The CDR3 extends over 16 amino acids. CDR1 and CDR2 (germline): SGHDN, FVKESK. The CDR3 spells CASSQLGGSGRSEQYF. The CDR3 nucleotides read TGTGCCAGCAGCCAACTCGGCGGTAGCGGGAGGAGCGAGCAGTACTTC.

The V call is TRBV28, the J call TRBJ1-1; 10 bases agree with TRBD1. The CDR3 is 12 residues long. Germline V gene lookup returns CDR1 MDHEN and CDR2 SYDVKM. V was pared by 8 bases and J by 6 bases, with 3 bases of the junction left unmatched. The chain's CDR3 is CASDGQGAEAFF. The CDR3 DNA sequence: TGTGCCAGCGACGGACAGGGGGCTGAAGCTTTCTTT.

The V gene is TRBV7-2, the J gene TRBJ1-1; D perhaps matches TRBD1 (5 bases). V was trimmed by 2 bases and J by 5 bases, leaving 12 bases between them. The CDR3 totals 14 residues. CDR1 is SGHTA and CDR2 is FQGNSA in the germline V gene. CDR3 amino acids: CASSLTRGVTEAFF. The DNA for the CDR3 is TGTGCCAGCAGCTTAACGCGGGGGGTTACTGAAGCTTTCTTT. Full variable domain (missing parts from reference TRBV7-2 and TRBJ1-1): GAGVSQSPSNKVTEKGKDVELRCDPISGHTALYWYRQSLGQGLEFLIYFQGNSAPDKSGLPSDRFSAERTGGSVSTLTIQRTQQEDSAVYLCASSLTRGVTEAFFGQGTRLTVV.

V usage is TRBV11-1 and J usage is TRBJ2-1, with 9 bases fitting TRBD1. Germline V gives CDR1 SGHAT, CDR2 FQDESV (reference sequence). The CDR3 is made up of 16 amino acids. The V gene end was trimmed by 3 bases and the J gene end by 4 bases; junction bases not matched to a gene: 7. In nucleotides, the CDR3 is TGTGCCAGCAGCTTGCTCGGGACAGGGCGGTACAATGAGCAGTTCTTC. This encodes CASSLLGTGRYNEQFF. The full variable domain, rest sourced from reference TRBV11-1 and TRBJ2-1, is EAEVAQSPRYKITEKSQAVAFWCDPISGHATLYWYRQILGQGPELLVQFQDESVVDDSQLPKDRFSAERLKGVDSTLKIQPAELGDSAMYLCASSLLGTGRYNEQFFGPGTRLTVL.

This clone occurred once. V gene TRBV6-5 combines with J gene TRBJ1-1; D unresolved. The CDR3 loop spans 13 amino acids. The V and J ends lost 5 bases and 2 bases respectively, with 9 bases between them. The V gene's germline CDR1 is MNHEY and CDR2 SVGAGI. The CDR3 here is CASSLEGNTEAFF. Here the CDR3 DNA reads TGTGCCAGCAGTCTGGAGGGCAACACTGAAGCTTTCTTT.

This chain connects TRBV7-9 to TRBJ1-2, with a tentative D call TRBD1 (6 bases). Trimming took off 5 bases at V and 4 bases at J, with 14 bases between the two ends. CDR3 size: 14 residues. In germline, CDR1 is SEHNR, CDR2 FQNEAQ (reference sequence). The CDR3 sequence is CASSRRTVSYGYTF. In DNA form, the CDR3 reads TGTGCCAGCAGCCGGCGGACAGTGAGCTATGGCTACACCTTC.

This chain joins TRBV3-1 (or the pseudogene TRBV3-2) and TRBJ2-1; unclear D gene. This CDR3 has 11 amino acids. Trimming left V 3 bases short and J 9 bases short, with 6 bases between. Germline CDR1 is LGHDT and CDR2 is YNNKEL (reference sequence). CDR3 sequence (DNA): TGTGCCAGCAGCCAGGTCGGTGAGCAGTTCTTC. Encoded protein: CASSQVGEQFF.

V usage is TRBV30 and J usage is TRBJ1-2, with 8 bases identical to TRBD1. Unmatched junction bases numbered 1, after V lost 2 bases and J lost 2 bases. In germline, CDR1 is GTSNPN, CDR2 SVGIG (reference sequence). There are 13 residues in the CDR3. CDR3 protein: CAWSRDRNYGYTF. CDR3 DNA: TGTGCCTGGAGTCGGGACAGGAACTATGGCTACACCTTC.

V and J are TRBV19 and TRBJ2-3, with TRBD2 identical over 9 bases. In germline, CDR1 is LNHDA, CDR2 SQIVND (reference sequence). The ends lost 10 bases at V and 3 bases at J; junction bases unmatched: 8. The length of the CDR3 is 14 residues. CDR3 nucleotides: TGTGCCACTGGGGGGGGACTAGCTACAGATACGCAGTATTTT. The encoded protein is CATGGGLATDTQYF.

The chain has TRBV27 and TRBJ2-7, with 9 bases matching TRBD1. V shed 2 bases, J shed 3 bases, and the junction held 5 bases outside the gene matches. The germline V gene has CDR1 MNHEY and CDR2 SMNVEV (reference sequence). CDR3 length: 15 residues. The CDR3 DNA follows: TGTGCCAGCAGTTTAAGACAGGGGGAGGTCTACGAGCAGTACTTC. Its translation: CASSLRQGEVYEQYF.